The subject of this entry is one TCR beta chain. This record comes from a study of long-term antiretroviral therapy in people with HIV. Assay version v3.0 of immunoSEQ was used, and it was run at survey level. This table comes from immunoSEQ multiplex PCR, and its TCRdb copy is limited to in-frame clones, with some not included. The sample consists of some 20,000 clones, around 82% of them appearing once. All donors provided no fewer than one pre-ART and no fewer than two post-ART PBMC samples. The CDR3 runs to 12 residues. Trimming took 6 bases from V and 6 from J, leaving 11 bases between them. From germline, CDR1 is MNHNY and CDR2 SVGAGI (reference sequence).

This rearrangement joins TRBV6-6 to TRBJ1-1; TRBD1 might be the D (5 bases). Material: unsorted PBMCs, obtained 2.9 years after starting antiretroviral therapy. This TCR derives from a woman in her thirties with HIV. DNA of the CDR3: TGTGCCAGCAGGTCAGGGATGTCTGAAGCTTTCTTT. Its protein is CASRSGMSEAFF.